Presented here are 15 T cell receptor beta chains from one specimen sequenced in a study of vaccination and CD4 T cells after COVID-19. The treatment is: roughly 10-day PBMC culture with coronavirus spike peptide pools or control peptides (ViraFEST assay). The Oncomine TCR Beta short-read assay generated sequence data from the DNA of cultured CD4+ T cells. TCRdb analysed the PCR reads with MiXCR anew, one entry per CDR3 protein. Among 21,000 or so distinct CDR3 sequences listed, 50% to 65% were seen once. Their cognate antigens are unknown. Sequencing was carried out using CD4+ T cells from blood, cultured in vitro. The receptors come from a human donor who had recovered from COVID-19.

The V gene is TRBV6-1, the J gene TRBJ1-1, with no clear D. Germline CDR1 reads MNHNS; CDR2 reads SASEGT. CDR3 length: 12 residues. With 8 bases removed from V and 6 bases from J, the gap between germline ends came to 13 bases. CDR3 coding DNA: TGTGCCAGCGGATATCGGCAGGCTGAAGCTTTCTTT. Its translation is CASGYRQAEAFF.

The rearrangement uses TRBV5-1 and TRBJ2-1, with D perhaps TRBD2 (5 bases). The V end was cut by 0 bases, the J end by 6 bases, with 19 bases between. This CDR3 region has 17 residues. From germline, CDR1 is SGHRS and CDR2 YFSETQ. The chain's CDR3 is CASSLGVGGTAGNEQFF. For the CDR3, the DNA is TGCGCCAGCAGCTTGGGAGTCGGCGGCACGGCGGGCAATGAGCAGTTCTTC. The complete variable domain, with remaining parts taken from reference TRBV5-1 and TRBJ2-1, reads KAGVTQTPRYLIKTRGQQVTLSCSPISGHRSVSWYQQTPGQGLQFLFEYFSETQRNKGNFPGRFSGRQFSNSRSEMNVSTLELGDSALYLCASSLGVGGTAGNEQFFGPGTRLTVL.

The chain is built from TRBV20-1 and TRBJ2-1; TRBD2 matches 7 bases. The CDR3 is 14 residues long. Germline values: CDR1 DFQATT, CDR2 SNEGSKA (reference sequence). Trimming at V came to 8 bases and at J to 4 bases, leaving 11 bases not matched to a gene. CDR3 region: CSRNILGLYNEQFF. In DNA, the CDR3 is TGCAGTCGCAATATATTGGGACTATACAATGAGCAGTTCTTC.

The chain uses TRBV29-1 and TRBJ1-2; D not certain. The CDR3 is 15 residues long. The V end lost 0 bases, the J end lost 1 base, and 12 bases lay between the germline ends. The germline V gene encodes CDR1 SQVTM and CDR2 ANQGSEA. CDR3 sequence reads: CSVEDRREVNYGYTF. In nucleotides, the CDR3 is TGCAGCGTTGAAGATAGACGGGAAGTTAACTATGGCTACACCTTC.

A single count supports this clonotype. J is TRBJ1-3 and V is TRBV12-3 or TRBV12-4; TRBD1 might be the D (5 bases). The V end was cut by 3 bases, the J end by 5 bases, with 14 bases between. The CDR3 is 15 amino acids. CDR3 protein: CASSLTEFGRNTIYF. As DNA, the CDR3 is TGTGCCAGCAGTTTGACAGAGTTCGGTCGAAACACCATATATTTT.

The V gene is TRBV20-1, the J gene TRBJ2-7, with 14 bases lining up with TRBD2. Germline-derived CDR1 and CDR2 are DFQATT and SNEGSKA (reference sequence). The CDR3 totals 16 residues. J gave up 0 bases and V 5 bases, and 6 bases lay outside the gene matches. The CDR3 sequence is CSAATSGRESSYEQYF. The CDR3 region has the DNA TGCAGTGCTGCGACTAGCGGGAGGGAGAGCTCCTACGAGCAGTACTTC.

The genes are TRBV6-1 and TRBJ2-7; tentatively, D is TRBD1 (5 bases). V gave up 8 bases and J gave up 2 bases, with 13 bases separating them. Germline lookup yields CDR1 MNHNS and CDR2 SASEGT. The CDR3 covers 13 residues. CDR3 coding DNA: TGTGCCAGCTCGACAGAAGTTACCTACGAGCAGTACTTC. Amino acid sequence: CASSTEVTYEQYF.

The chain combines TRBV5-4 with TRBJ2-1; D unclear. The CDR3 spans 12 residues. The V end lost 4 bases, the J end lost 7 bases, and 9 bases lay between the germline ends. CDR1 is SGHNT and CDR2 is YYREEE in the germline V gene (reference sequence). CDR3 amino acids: CASSTARNEQFF. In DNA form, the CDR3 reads TGTGCCAGCAGCACAGCCCGTAATGAGCAGTTCTTC.

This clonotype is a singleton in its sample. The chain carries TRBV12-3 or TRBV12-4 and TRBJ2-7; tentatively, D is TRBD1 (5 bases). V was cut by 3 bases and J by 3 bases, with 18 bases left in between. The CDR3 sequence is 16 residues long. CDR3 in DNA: TGTGCCAGCAGTTTTAAGGATTCAGGGATTGACTACGAGCAGTACTTC. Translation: CASSFKDSGIDYEQYF.

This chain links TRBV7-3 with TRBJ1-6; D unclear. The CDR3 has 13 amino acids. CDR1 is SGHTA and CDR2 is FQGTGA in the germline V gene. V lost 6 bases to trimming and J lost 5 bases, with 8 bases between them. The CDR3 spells CASSSNHNSPLHF. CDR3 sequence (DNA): TGTGCCAGCAGTTCGAACCATAATTCACCCCTCCACTTT.

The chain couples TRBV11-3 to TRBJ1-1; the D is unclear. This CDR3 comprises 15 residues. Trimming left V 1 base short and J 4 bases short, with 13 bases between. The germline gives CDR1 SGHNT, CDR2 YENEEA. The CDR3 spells CASSLVGSGSTEAFF. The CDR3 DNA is TGTGCCAGCAGCTTAGTAGGGTCGGGTTCCACTGAAGCTTTCTTT.

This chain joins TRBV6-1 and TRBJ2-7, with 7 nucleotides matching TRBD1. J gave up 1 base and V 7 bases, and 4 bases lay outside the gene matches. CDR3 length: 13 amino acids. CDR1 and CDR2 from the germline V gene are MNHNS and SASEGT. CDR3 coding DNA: TGTGCCAGCACTCCGGGACAGTCCTACGAGCAGTACTTC. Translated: CASTPGQSYEQYF.

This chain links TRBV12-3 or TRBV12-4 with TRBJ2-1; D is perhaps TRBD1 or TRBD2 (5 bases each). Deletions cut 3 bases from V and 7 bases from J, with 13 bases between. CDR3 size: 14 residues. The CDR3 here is CASSFRGYINEQFF. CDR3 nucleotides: TGTGCCAGCAGTTTCCGGGGCTATATTAATGAGCAGTTCTTC.

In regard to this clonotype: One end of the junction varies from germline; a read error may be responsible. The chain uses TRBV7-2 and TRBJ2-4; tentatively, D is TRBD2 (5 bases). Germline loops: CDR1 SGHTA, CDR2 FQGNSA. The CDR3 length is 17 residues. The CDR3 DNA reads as TGTGCCAGCAGCATAGGCGGAGGCGATCGCGCCAAAAGCATTCAGTACTTC. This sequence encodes CASSIGGGDRAKSIQYF.

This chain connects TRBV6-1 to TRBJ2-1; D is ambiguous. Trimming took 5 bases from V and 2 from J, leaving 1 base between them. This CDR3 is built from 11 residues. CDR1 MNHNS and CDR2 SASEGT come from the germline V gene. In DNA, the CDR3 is TGTGCCAGCAGTACCTACAATGAGCAGTTCTTC. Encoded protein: CASSTYNEQFF.